This T cell receptor (beta chain) originates from a study of shared clonotypes between healthy human individuals. General study points: Sampling used blood alone; tissue repertoires probably differ.

Assay execution took place at the deep level. Per the study methods: Junction-only sequences produced by ImmunoSEQ had no quality scores, so filtering differed. Sequencing was performed with immunoSEQ multiplex PCR; in TCRdb, only in-frame clones are kept and a portion is missing. That table furnishes V, J and clone size, whereas the DNA furnished D and trimming. The table has about 2 million clones, about 95% seen once. Naive CD8 cells comprised CD45RO-negative, CCR7-positively selected cells, excluding terminally differentiated effector memory CD45RA+ cells. As regards this clone: Its antigen is unknown.

With 0 bases removed from V and 10 bases from J, the gap between germline ends came to 8 bases. Germline CDR1 and CDR2: SGHKS and YYEKEE (reference sequence). The CDR3 length is 13 residues. Sample: naive CD8+ T cells sorted from blood. The sequence came from a man aged 18 to 29 in good health. The chain is built from TRBV5-5 and TRBJ1-6; unclear D gene. CDR3 nucleotides: TGTGCCAGCAGCTTGGGGGGTAACTCACCCCTCCACTTT. Encoded protein: CASSLGGNSPLHF.